The next 14 T cell receptor beta chains were all read from a single sample in a study of response to subunit inactivated influenza vaccine. TCRdb called the RT-PCR reads again in MiXCR, with one record for every CDR3 protein. The data contain 610,000 or so distinct CDR3 sequences, 12% to 15% of them singletons. This specimen was PBMCs from blood, taken 11 to 12 days after vaccination. The receptors come from a man in his fifties or sixties who received an inactivated influenza vaccine.

Turning to this clonotype: One end of the junction does not line up with germline, which may come from a read error. This sequence joins TRBV7-2 and TRBJ2-3, with 9 positions matching TRBD2. From germline, CDR1 is SGHTA and CDR2 FQGNSA. This CDR3 has 16 amino acids. The CDR3, as DNA: TGTGCCAGCAGGGGGGGACTAGCCGGGAGCACAGATGCGCAGTATTTT. Translating gives CASRGGLAGSTDAQYF.

This clonotype was counted only a few times. The rearrangement links TRBV6-5 to TRBJ2-7; TRBD1 matches 8 bases. CDR1 and CDR2 (germline): MNHEY, SVGAGI. The CDR3 extends over 14 amino acids. V lost 2 bases, J lost 3 bases, and 3 bases stayed unmatched. The CDR3 loop is CASSYPDRDYEQYF. In DNA, the CDR3 is TGTGCCAGCAGTTACCCGGACAGGGACTACGAGCAGTACTTC.

This clonotype was picked up a small number of times. Here the CDR3 reads CASSLSGRSRTDTQYF. Here the CDR3 DNA reads TGTGCCAGCAGCCTATCAGGGCGGAGCCGCACAGATACGCAGTATTTT. The gene calls are TRBV9 and TRBJ2-3; D possibly corresponds to TRBD1 (5 bases). Germline V gene lookup returns CDR1 SGDLS and CDR2 YYNGEE. The CDR3 runs 16 residues. Trimming removed 4 bases from V and 1 base from J, with 16 bases in between.

This clonotype was observed a few times. This chain joins TRBV12-3 or TRBV12-4 and TRBJ1-1; 8 nucleotides match TRBD1. The trim removed 1 base at V and 0 bases at J, leaving 4 bases unmatched. The CDR3 extends over 16 amino acids. CDR3 coding DNA: TGTGCCAGCAGTTTAGGCAGGGGGCGCATGAACACTGAAGCTTTCTTT. It encodes CASSLGRGRMNTEAFF.

The CDR3 here is CASSYVRTPGIGTSFF. In DNA form, the CDR3 reads TGTGCCAGCAGTTACGTGAGGACACCCGGAATTGGTACCTCGTTCTTC. The chain carries TRBV6-5 and TRBJ2-1; a possible D gene is TRBD1 (5 bases). Trimming pared 2 bases from V and 15 bases from J, leaving 26 bases between. The germline V gene encodes CDR1 MNHEY and CDR2 SVGAGI. CDR3 size: 16 residues.

This clonotype showed up many times. J is TRBJ1-2 and V is TRBV7-8; a possible D gene is TRBD1 (6 bases). The CDR3 contains 15 residues. CDR1 is SGHVS, CDR2 FQNEAQ, per germline. V gave up 4 bases and J gave up 4 bases, with 16 bases separating them. DNA of the CDR3: TGTGCCAGCAGCTCGAGCCGGGACACCGTCTATGGCTACACCTTC. Its protein product is CASSSSRDTVYGYTF.

This clonotype was recorded once. The V and J genes are TRBV6-1 and TRBJ1-4; a possible D gene is TRBD1 (6 bases). Deletions cut 2 bases from V and 8 bases from J, with 15 bases between. The CDR3 sequence is 15 residues long. Looked up from germline, CDR1 is MNHNS and CDR2 is SASEGT. CDR3 sequence: CASSEITGLREKLFF. The DNA for the CDR3 is TGTGCCAGCAGTGAAATAACAGGGCTTAGAGAAAAACTGTTTTTT.

This clonotype has just a few counts. This chain joins TRBV7-2 and TRBJ2-2; the D is unclear. The length of the CDR3 is 14 residues. V lost 5 bases and J 3 bases, leaving 10 bases between the germline ends. Germline V lookup: CDR1 SGHTA, CDR2 FQGNSA. CDR3 DNA: TGTGCCAGCAGCCTACGGCAGCACACCGGGGAGCTGTTTTTT. Encoded protein: CASSLRQHTGELFF.

This chain links TRBV7-9 with TRBJ2-7; 11 nucleotides match TRBD2. The CDR3 consists of 15 residues. The V segment lost 6 bases and the J segment 1 base; nucleotides outside the gene matches: 5. Per the germline V gene, CDR1 is SEHNR and CDR2 is FQNEAQ (reference sequence). CDR3 region: CASRETSGDSYEQYF. CDR3 nucleotides: TGTGCCAGCAGAGAGACTAGCGGGGATTCCTACGAGCAGTACTTC.

This clonotype has just a few counts. The V and J genes are TRBV20-1 and TRBJ2-1; D is possibly TRBD2 (5 bases). This CDR3 spans 9 amino acids. Germline values: CDR1 DFQATT, CDR2 SNEGSKA (reference sequence). With 6 bases removed from V and 10 bases from J, the gap between germline ends came to 7 bases. The CDR3 sequence is CSAREEQFF. In nucleotides, the CDR3 is TGCAGTGCGAGGGAAGAGCAGTTCTTC.

This clonotype has at least ten counts. The V and J genes are TRBV7-9 and TRBJ2-7; 11 bases agree with TRBD1. CDR3 length: 15 amino acids. CDR1 is SEHNR, CDR2 FQNEAQ, per germline (reference sequence). V trimming: 5 bases; J trimming: 7 bases; junction bases outside the gene matches: 10. CDR3: CASSPSGQGVEEQYF. DNA of the CDR3: TGTGCCAGCAGCCCCTCGGGACAGGGGGTCGAAGAGCAGTACTTC.

This clonotype was observed a handful of times. This chain connects TRBV24-1 to TRBJ2-3, with D uncertain. Trimming took off 2 bases at V and 1 base at J, with 9 bases between the two ends. Germline V gene lookup returns CDR1 KGHDR and CDR2 SFDVKD. CDR3 length: 15 amino acids. CDR3 nucleotides: TGTGCCACCAGTGATTCGCGCTTGCGCACAGATACGCAGTATTTT. Amino acids: CATSDSRLRTDTQYF.

V and J are TRBV5-1 and TRBJ2-1; D not resolved. Germline V CDR1 and CDR2: SGHRS, YFSETQ. This CDR3 region has 14 residues. The V gene lost 2 bases and the J gene lost 7 bases, with 13 bases spanning the gap. In DNA form, the CDR3 reads TGCGCCAGCAGCTTCGGATCCCCGATGAATGAGCAGTTCTTC. Encoded protein: CASSFGSPMNEQFF. Based on the CDR3 plus reference TRBV5-1 and TRBJ2-1, the full variable domain is KAGVTQTPRYLIKTRGQQVTLSCSPISGHRSVSWYQQTPGQGLQFLFEYFSETQRNKGNFPGRFSGRQFSNSRSEMNVSTLELGDSALYLCASSFGSPMNEQFFGPGTRLTVL.

In this sample, this clonotype turned up a few times. The V and J genes are TRBV29-1 and TRBJ2-1, with 7 bases that match TRBD2. The germline gives CDR1 SQVTM, CDR2 ANQGSEA. CDR3 length: 14 residues. With V trimmed by 3 bases and J by 5 bases, 7 bases remained unmatched. The CDR3 loop reads CSVDGGEWNNEQFF. CDR3 nucleotides: TGCAGCGTTGATGGGGGGGAGTGGAACAATGAGCAGTTCTTC.